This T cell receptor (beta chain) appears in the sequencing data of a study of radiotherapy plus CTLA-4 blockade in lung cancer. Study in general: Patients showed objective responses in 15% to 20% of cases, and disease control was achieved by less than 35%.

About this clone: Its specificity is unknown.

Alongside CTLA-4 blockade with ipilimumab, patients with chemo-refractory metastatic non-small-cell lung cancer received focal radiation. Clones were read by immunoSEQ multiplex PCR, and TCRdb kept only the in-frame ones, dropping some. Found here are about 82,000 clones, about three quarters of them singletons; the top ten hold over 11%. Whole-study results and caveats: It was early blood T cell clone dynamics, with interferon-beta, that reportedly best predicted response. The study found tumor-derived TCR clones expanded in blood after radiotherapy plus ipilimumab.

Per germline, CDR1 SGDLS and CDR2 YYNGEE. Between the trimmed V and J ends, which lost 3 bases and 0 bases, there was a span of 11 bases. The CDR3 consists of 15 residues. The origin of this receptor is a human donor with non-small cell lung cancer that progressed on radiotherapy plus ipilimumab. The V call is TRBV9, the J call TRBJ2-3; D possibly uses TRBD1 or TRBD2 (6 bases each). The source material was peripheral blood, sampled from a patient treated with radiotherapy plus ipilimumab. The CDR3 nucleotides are TGTGCCAGCAGCGAGGGGGGACACAGCACAGATACGCAGTATTTT. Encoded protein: CASSEGGHSTDTQYF.